One sample yielded the 23 T cell receptor beta chains listed below, sequenced in a study of T cells after somatic rescue of genetic block. The method was immunoSEQ multiplex PCR; TCRdb's version includes in-frame clones alone and lacks a portion of them. This table has approximately 100,000 clones, over 80% appearing once. The sequencing sample was made of peripheral blood mononuclear cells (PBMCs). All receptors come from a woman aged 18-30 years.

This sequence joins TRBV5-1 and TRBJ2-7, with a tentative D call TRBD2 (7 bases). Trimming removed 4 bases at V and 4 bases at J, with 21 bases between. Germline CDR1 is SGHRS and CDR2 is YFSETQ. The CDR3 consists of 16 residues. As DNA, the CDR3 is TGCGCCAGCAGCCAAACCTTCTCCGGGGGGCTATACGAGCAGTACTTC. Translation gives CASSQTFSGGLYEQYF.

This chain joins TRBV7-9 and TRBJ2-1; no clear D gene. The CDR3 has 15 residues. CDR1 is SEHNR and CDR2 is FQNEAQ in the germline V gene (reference sequence). With 7 bases removed from V and 0 bases from J, the gap between germline ends came to 13 bases. The CDR3 nucleotides are TGTGCCAGCACCTGGGCTTCCAGCTCCTACAATGAGCAGTTCTTC. Protein sequence: CASTWASSSYNEQFF.

This clone was seen a handful of times. The chain joins TRBV4-2 to TRBJ2-1; D not certain. This CDR3 spans 15 amino acids. V was pared by 4 bases and J by 0 bases, with 10 bases between. Germline assignment: CDR1 LGHNA and CDR2 YNFKEQ. In nucleotides, the CDR3 is TGTGCCAGCAGCCCCCTAGGTCTCTCCTACAATGAGCAGTTCTTC. This gives the protein CASSPLGLSYNEQFF.

This rearrangement joins TRBV12-5 to TRBJ2-1; the D gene is possibly TRBD2 (5 bases). Germline V lookup: CDR1 LGHNT, CDR2 FRNRAP. This CDR3 has 19 residues. Trimming shortened V by 2 bases and J by 0 bases, and 20 bases separated the two germline ends. The DNA of the CDR3 is TGTGCTAGTGGTTTGCAGAATCTAGCATCCCGGGGCTCCTACAATGAGCAGTTCTTC. Translated: CASGLQNLASRGSYNEQFF.

The chain uses TRBV28 and TRBJ2-1, with D possibly TRBD2 on 6 matching bases. V gave up 2 bases and J gave up 4 bases, with 21 bases separating them. This CDR3 region has 18 residues. Germline-derived CDR1 and CDR2 are MDHEN and SYDVKM. The CDR3 loop is CASSLGPGVTGPYNEQFF. As DNA, the CDR3 is TGTGCCAGCAGTTTAGGTCCGGGAGTTACGGGCCCTTACAATGAGCAGTTCTTC. Complete variable domain (other parts from reference TRBV28 and TRBJ2-1): DVKVTQSSRYLVKRTGEKVFLECVQDMDHENMFWYRQDPGLGLRLIYFSYDVKMKEKGDIPEGYSVSREKKERFSLILESASTNQTSMYLCASSLGPGVTGPYNEQFFGPGTRLTVL.

This chain joins TRBV7-9 and TRBJ1-1; a weak D match, TRBD1 (6 bases). Trimming shortened V by 5 bases and J by 1 base, and 17 bases separated the two germline ends. Germline CDR1 is SEHNR and CDR2 is FQNEAQ (reference sequence). CDR3 length: 16 amino acids. The CDR3 region has the DNA TGTGCCAGCAGCCATAGGGTTATAGGGGGGAACACTGAAGCTTTCTTT. Protein product: CASSHRVIGGNTEAFF.

The V call is TRBV10-3, the J call TRBJ2-3; 8 positions agree with TRBD2. The V and J ends lost 3 bases and 3 bases, in that order; junction bases with no gene match: 5. Germline CDR1 and CDR2: ENHRY and SYGVKD. The CDR3 loop spans 15 amino acids. CDR3 residues: CAISDPAGVTDTQYF. The CDR3 nucleotides are TGTGCCATCAGTGACCCAGCGGGAGTGACAGATACGCAGTATTTT.

The chain carries TRBV28 and TRBJ2-2; D possibly uses TRBD1 or TRBD2 (5 bases each). CDR3 length: 15 residues. Between the trimmed V and J ends, which lost 4 bases and 0 bases, there was a span of 9 bases. CDR1 and CDR2 (germline): MDHEN, SYDVKM. DNA for the CDR3: TGTGCCAGCAGTTGGGGACGGACGAACACCGGGGAGCTGTTTTTT. Translation: CASSWGRTNTGELFF.

The chain employs TRBV27 and TRBJ2-5, with 13 bases aligning to TRBD2. The CDR3 loop spans 16 amino acids. In germline, CDR1 is MNHEY, CDR2 SMNVEV (reference sequence). Losses at the gene ends were 6 bases for V and 5 bases for J; bases not matched to a gene: 9. CDR3 coding DNA: TGTGCCAGCAGAGGCCTACTAGCGGGAGGGGTTGAGACCCAGTACTTC. Translated: CASRGLLAGGVETQYF.

A single count supports this clone. The genes are TRBV10-1 and TRBJ2-2; 11 nucleotides line up with TRBD2. Germline V gives CDR1 WNHNN, CDR2 SYGVQD (reference sequence). The length of the CDR3 is 16 residues. V lost 6 bases, J lost 4 bases, and 7 bases stayed unmatched. The CDR3 DNA sequence: TGCGCCAGCAGCGAGGATAGCGGGAGGGCCACCGGGGAGCTGTTTTTT. Its protein is CASSEDSGRATGELFF.

The rearrangement links TRBV1 to TRBJ2-1; the D call of TRBD2 is as the table states it, not checked on the DNA. TRBV1 is described as a pseudogene. This CDR3 spans 23 amino acids. The CDR3 protein is CTSSPEPGHLVYLRRERDNEQFF. The CDR3, as DNA: TGCACCAGCAGCCCAGAACCGGGACACCTGGTTTATCTGCGGCGGGAGAGGGACAATGAGCAGTTCTTC.

The V and J genes are TRBV15 and TRBJ2-5; TRBD2 matches 7 bases. Germline-derived CDR1 and CDR2 are LNHNV and YYDKDF (reference sequence). The V segment lost 0 bases and the J segment 5 bases; nucleotides outside the gene matches: 6. The CDR3 sequence is 15 residues long. CDR3 DNA: TGTGCCACCAGCAGAGATGGAGCGGGAACCGAGACCCAGTACTTC. The encoded protein is CATSRDGAGTETQYF.

The rearrangement joins TRBV29-1 to TRBJ2-6; 12 bases agree with TRBD1. Germline trimming cut 1 base from V and 2 bases from J; bases unmatched to any gene: 6. The CDR3 is made up of 18 amino acids. CDR1 and CDR2 from the germline V gene are SQVTM and ANQGSEA. CDR3 residues: CSVEVLGTGGAGANVLTF. The CDR3 DNA reads TGCAGCGTTGAAGTTCTCGGGACAGGGGGCGCTGGGGCCAACGTCCTGACTTTC.

This chain uses TRBV14 with TRBJ2-1, with TRBD1 matching 7 bases. The CDR3 is made up of 13 amino acids. J gave up 4 bases and V 4 bases, and 1 base lay outside the gene matches. Germline V gene data show CDR1 as SGHDN and CDR2 as FVKESK. The CDR3 here is CASSPGQYNEQFF. The CDR3 region has the DNA TGTGCCAGCAGCCCGGGACAGTACAATGAGCAGTTCTTC.

This clone was detected only once. The chain uses TRBV5-6 and TRBJ1-1; tentative D call: TRBD1 (6 bases). This CDR3 contains 14 residues. Germline assignment: CDR1 SGHDT and CDR2 YYEEEE. The germline V and J ends were trimmed by 4 bases and 1 base, with 11 bases remaining between them. CDR3 nucleotides: TGTGCCAGCAGCCCCGACAGGTCGAACACTGAAGCTTTCTTT. Its translation is CASSPDRSNTEAFF.

The CDR3 DNA is TGTGCCAGCAGTGCCGGGGGGCTGACTAGGGGCGGGCATGAGCAGTTCTTC. Its translation: CASSAGGLTRGGHEQFF. The chain has TRBV6-4 and TRBJ2-1; D might be TRBD2 (7 bases). CDR1 is MRHNA, CDR2 SNTAGT, per germline. V was clipped by 4 bases and J by 8 bases, with 24 bases between them. This CDR3 has 17 amino acids.

This chain connects TRBV5-1 to TRBJ1-2, with D tentatively TRBD1 (6 bases). V was cut by 3 bases and J by 4 bases, with 22 bases left in between. The germline V gene has CDR1 SGHRS and CDR2 YFSETQ. The CDR3 consists of 17 residues. CDR3 amino acids: CASSWGPRGVAGYGYTF. The CDR3 nucleotides are TGCGCCAGCAGCTGGGGGCCGAGAGGGGTAGCGGGCTATGGCTACACCTTC.

CDR3 residues: CASSTRRGGRDGYTF. The CDR3 nucleotides read TGTGCCAGCAGTACCCGCCGAGGGGGGCGCGATGGCTACACCTTC. The J gene is TRBJ1-2, the V gene TRBV27, with a possible D match to TRBD1 (6 bases). V was shortened by 5 bases and J by 6 bases, with 19 bases between the two germline ends. Germline V gives CDR1 MNHEY, CDR2 SMNVEV (reference sequence). CDR3 length equals 15 residues.

The CDR3 is CARALGAPRYGYTF. CDR3 in DNA: TGTGCCAGAGCATTGGGGGCCCCGCGGTATGGCTACACCTTC. The genes are TRBV28 and TRBJ1-2, with D possibly matching TRBD1 (6 bases). The CDR3 extends over 14 amino acids. The germline V gene encodes CDR1 MDHEN and CDR2 SYDVKM. V gave up 9 bases and J gave up 5 bases, with 19 bases separating them.

This clone occurred a few times. V gene TRBV2 combines with J gene TRBJ1-5; TRBD1 is a possible D gene (5 bases). The CDR3 totals 15 residues. Trimming removed 1 base at V and 5 bases at J, with 12 bases between. Germline V gene data show CDR1 as SNHLY and CDR2 as FYNNEI. The CDR3 DNA sequence: TGTGCCAGCAGTGAAGGGCAGGGAGACTATCAGCCCCAGCATTTT. Protein product: CASSEGQGDYQPQHF.

J is TRBJ2-2 and V is TRBV27; tentative D call: TRBD1 (6 bases). The CDR3 length is 15 residues. Trimming took 5 bases from V and 5 from J, leaving 15 bases between them. CDR1 and CDR2 from the germline V gene are MNHEY and SMNVEV (reference sequence). The CDR3 DNA sequence: TGTGCCAGCAGTAGTCTGACAGGTCGTACCGGGGAGCTGTTTTTT. This encodes CASSSLTGRTGELFF.

The genes are TRBV27 and TRBJ1-5; TRBD1 might be the D (6 bases). CDR3 length: 15 amino acids. V was clipped by 6 bases and J by 4 bases, with 16 bases between them. Germline CDR1 and CDR2: MNHEY and SMNVEV (reference sequence). The CDR3 bases are TGTGCCAGCAGACCCTTACAGGGAGAGAATCAGCCCCAGCATTTT. Residues: CASRPLQGENQPQHF.

The chain links TRBV6-5 to TRBJ1-1; 8 nucleotides line up with TRBD1. From germline, CDR1 is MNHEY and CDR2 SVGAGI. The trim removed 6 bases at V and 4 bases at J, leaving 1 base unmatched. This CDR3 is built from 12 residues. In nucleotides, the CDR3 is TGTGCCAGCAGCACAGGGGGCACTGAAGCTTTCTTT. This gives the protein CASSTGGTEAFF.